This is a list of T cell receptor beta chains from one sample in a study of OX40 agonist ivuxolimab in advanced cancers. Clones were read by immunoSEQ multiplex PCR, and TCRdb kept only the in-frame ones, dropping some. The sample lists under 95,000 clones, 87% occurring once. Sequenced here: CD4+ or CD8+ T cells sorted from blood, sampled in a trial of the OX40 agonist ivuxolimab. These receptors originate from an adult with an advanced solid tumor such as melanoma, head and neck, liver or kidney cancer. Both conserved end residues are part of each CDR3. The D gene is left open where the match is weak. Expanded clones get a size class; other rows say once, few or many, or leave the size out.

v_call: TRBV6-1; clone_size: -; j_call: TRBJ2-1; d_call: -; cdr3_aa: CASSEVEGIYNEQFF; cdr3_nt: TGTGCCAGCAGTGAAGTCGAGGGCATCTACAATGAGCAGTTCTTC
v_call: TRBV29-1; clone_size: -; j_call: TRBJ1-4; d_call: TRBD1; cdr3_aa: CSVVATGAEKLFF; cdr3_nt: TGCAGCGTTGTAGCGACAGGGGCTGAAAAACTGTTTTTT
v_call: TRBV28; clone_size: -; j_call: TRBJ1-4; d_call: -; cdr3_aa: CASSFITPEKLFF; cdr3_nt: TGTGCCAGCAGTTTCATTACACCCGAAAAACTGTTTTTT
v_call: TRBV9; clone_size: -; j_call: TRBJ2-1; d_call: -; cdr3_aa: CASSVFGGSYNEQFF; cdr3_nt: TGTGCCAGCAGCGTATTTGGGGGCTCCTACAATGAGCAGTTCTTC
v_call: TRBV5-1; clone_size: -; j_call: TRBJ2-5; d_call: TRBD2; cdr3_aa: CASSLVSGGAVEETQYF; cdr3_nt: TGCGCCAGCAGCTTGGTGAGCGGGGGGGCCGTGGAGGAGACCCAGTACTTC
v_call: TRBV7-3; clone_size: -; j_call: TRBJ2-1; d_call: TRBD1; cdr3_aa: CASSRDSVSYNEQFF; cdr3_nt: TGTGCCAGCAGCCGGGACAGTGTCTCCTACAATGAGCAGTTCTTC
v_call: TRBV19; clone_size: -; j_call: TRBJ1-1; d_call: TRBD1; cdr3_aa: CASSVNRGTEAFF; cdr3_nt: TGTGCCAGTAGTGTCAACAGGGGAACTGAAGCTTTCTTT
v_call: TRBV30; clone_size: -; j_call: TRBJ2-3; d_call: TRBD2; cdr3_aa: CAWKVGRGIDTQYF; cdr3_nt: TGTGCCTGGAAGGTCGGGAGGGGTATAGATACGCAGTATTTT
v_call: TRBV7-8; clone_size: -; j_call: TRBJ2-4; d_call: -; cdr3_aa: CASSLAWGELAKNIQYF; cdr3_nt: TGTGCCAGCAGTCTCGCGTGGGGAGAACTAGCCAAAAACATTCAGTACTTC
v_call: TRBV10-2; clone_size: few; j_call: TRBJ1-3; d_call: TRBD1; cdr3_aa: CASSARDSAGNTIYF; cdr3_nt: TGCGCCAGCAGTGCCCGGGACAGCGCAGGAAACACCATATATTTT